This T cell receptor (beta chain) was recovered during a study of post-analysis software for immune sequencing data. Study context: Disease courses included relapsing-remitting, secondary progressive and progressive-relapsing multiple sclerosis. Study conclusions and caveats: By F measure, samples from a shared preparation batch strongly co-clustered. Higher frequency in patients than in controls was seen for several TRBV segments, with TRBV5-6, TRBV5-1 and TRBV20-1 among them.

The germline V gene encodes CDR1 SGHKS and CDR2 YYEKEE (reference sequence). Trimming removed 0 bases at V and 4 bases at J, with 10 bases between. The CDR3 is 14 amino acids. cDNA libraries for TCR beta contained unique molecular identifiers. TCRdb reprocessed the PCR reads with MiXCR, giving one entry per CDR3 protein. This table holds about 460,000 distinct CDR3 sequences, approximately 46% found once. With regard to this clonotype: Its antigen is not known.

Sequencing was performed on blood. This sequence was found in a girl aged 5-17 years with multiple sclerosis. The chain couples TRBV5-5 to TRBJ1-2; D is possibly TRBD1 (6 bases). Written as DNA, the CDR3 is TGTGCCAGCAGCTTGGAACAGGGTAGCTATGGCTACACCTTC. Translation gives CASSLEQGSYGYTF.